Listed below are T cell receptor beta chains from one sample, sequenced in a study of cytomegalovirus exposure and HLA in healthy donors. TCRdb's table, derived via immunoSEQ multiplex PCR, lists solely in-frame clones and lacks some. The sample lists 130,000 to 150,000 clones, approximately 80% occurring once. Sequencing used PBMCs. The receptors come from a man aged 35 to 55 in good health and CMV-seronegative. Each CDR3 is given without its conserved first and last residue.

j_call v_call cdr3_aa
TRBJ2-5 TRBV9 ASSVGVLAGGGETQY
TRBJ1-1 TRBV29-1 SAYRDTEAF
TRBJ2-1 TRBV7-8 ASSGRDSSSYNEQF
TRBJ1-2 TRBV29-1 SVRTGELHGYT
TRBJ1-1 TRBV30 AWRGQGSGNWNTEAF
TRBJ1-3 TRBV27 ASSPRQGHTIY
TRBJ2-7 TRBV14 ASSQVGANYEQY
TRBJ1-5 TRBV28 ASSSPRVPTGLSRNQPQH
TRBJ2-6 TRBV6-4 ASSVSGSGANVLT
TRBJ1-1 TRBV7-9 ASSPWQATTEAF
TRBJ1-1 TRBV4-1 ASSQGTERVTEAF
TRBJ1-1 TRBV19 ASSPGGNTEAF
TRBJ2-2 TRBV10-1 ASFRRGTAITGELF
TRBJ2-1 TRBV7-6 ASSSGGDGPYNEQF
TRBJ1-1 TRBV28 ASSPPGTLNTEAF
- TRBV6-1 ASRPFQLGPYEQY
TRBJ1-4 TRBV6-5 ASSYTTGDHEKLF
TRBJ1-5 TRBV29-1 SVEGVREISLSNQPQH
TRBJ2-1 TRBV28 ASRFNRDYNEQF
TRBJ2-3 TRBV6-1 ASSYEGGNTDTQY
TRBJ1-2 TRBV9 ASSALPGQGNYGYT
TRBJ2-3 TRBV7-8 ASSSTGTSTDTQY
TRBJ1-1 TRBV7-8 ASSLEAGQVWTEAF
TRBJ2-7 TRBV5-1 ASSSYPGYEQY
TRBJ2-7 TRBV29-1 SVTRDSDSYEQY
TRBJ1-5 TRBV5-4 ASSFRGQGHSQPQH
TRBJ2-1 TRBV10-3 AISTQTTASYNEQF
TRBJ1-1 TRBV23-1 ASSHQGDRVNTEAF
TRBJ2-3 TRBV5-4 ASSLDVRSTDTQY
TRBJ1-4 TRBV21-1 ASSKGSHSEKLF
TRBJ2-2 TRBV27 ASSPRSSAGGELF
TRBJ1-3 TRBV14 ASSQGALGYGGNTIY
TRBJ2-1 TRBV6-5 ASTRRGGPDEQF
TRBJ2-1 TRBV5-4 ASTFRDTDNEQF
TRBJ1-4 TRBV6-5 ASRRTGGEKLF
TRBJ1-1 TRBV12-5 ASGPGQVNTEAF
TRBJ1-2 TRBV20-1 SAGVGYT
TRBJ2-7 TRBV9 ASSVGGTYEQY
TRBJ2-7 TRBV25-1 ASRGTGANEQY
TRBJ2-7 TRBV7-2 ASSLVPGGQKQY
TRBJ1-2 TRBV5-4 ASSLEGETGGYT
- TRBV29-1 SVVGHSRQGSYEQY
TRBJ2-7 TRBV7-9 ASSLGGVSEQY
TRBJ2-3 TRBV6-5 ASRAGQGTDTQY
TRBJ1-6 TRBV10-2 ASMGANSPLH
TRBJ1-5 TRBV4-1 ASSQDGGLGYQPQH
TRBJ1-1 TRBV5-1 ASSLEQGQGARAF
TRBJ1-4 TRBV5-1 ASSRPGSGLINEKLF
TRBJ2-5 TRBV9 ASSVVDRGRETQY
TRBJ1-2 TRBV6-5 ASSYGGTPNYGYT
TRBJ2-3 TRBV18 ASSPNLAGASARAQY
TRBJ1-6 TRBV6-5 ASRAPGVNSPLH
TRBJ1-4 TRBV30 AWTSDSKEKLF
TRBJ2-2 TRBV25-1 ASSEIITGGLF
TRBJ1-2 TRBV5-6 ASSPSTGLRGGYT
TRBJ2-2 TRBV9 ASSVASAPNTGELF
TRBJ1-4 TRBV18 ASSRGQPTNEKLF
TRBJ2-7 TRBV2 AVGQGALTYEQY